Below, 28 T cell receptor beta chains from the same sample are listed, as sequenced in a study of blood T cell repertoires in COVID-19. Sequencing was performed with immunoSEQ multiplex PCR; in TCRdb, only in-frame clones are kept and a portion is missing. The sample holds over 130,000 clones, 88% seen once. Material for sequencing was peripheral blood. The receptors shown here come from a human donor with COVID-19, enrolled during active disease. The donor label of this sample is uncertain.

This clone was found a few times. The chain joins TRBV5-4 to TRBJ1-1; D gene uncertain. The V end lost 1 base, the J end lost 1 base, and 11 bases lay between the germline ends. The CDR3 is 15 residues long. Germline V gene sequence: CDR1 SGHNT, CDR2 YYREEE (reference sequence). For the CDR3, the DNA is TGTGCCAGCAGCTTGACGACAACAGCGAACACTGAAGCTTTCTTT. The encoded protein is CASSLTTTANTEAFF.

As concerns this clone: Other DNA sequences in this specimen translate into the identical CDR3. The V gene is TRBV5-1, the J gene TRBJ1-1, with D hard to call. V shed 0 bases and J shed 1 base, with 7 bases lying between them. Germline V gives CDR1 SGHRS, CDR2 YFSETQ. This CDR3 region has 14 residues. This chain's CDR3 is CASSLAPGNTEAFF. CDR3 nucleotide sequence: TGCGCCAGCAGCTTGGCCCCAGGGAACACTGAAGCTTTCTTT.

CDR3 region: CASSIGATAAYEQYF. Written as DNA, the CDR3 is TGTGCCAGTAGTATAGGAGCGACAGCCGCCTACGAGCAGTACTTC. J is TRBJ2-7 and V is TRBV19, with D possibly being TRBD1 (5 bases). The CDR3 is made up of 15 amino acids. V gave up 1 base and J gave up 2 bases, with 12 bases separating them. The germline gives CDR1 LNHDA, CDR2 SQIVND (reference sequence).

V usage is TRBV7-5 and J usage is TRBJ2-3; the DNA was not used to check the table's D call, TRBD1. TRBV7-5 is a documented pseudogene. The CDR3 contains 15 residues. This chain's CDR3 is CVRSLGGQRRGTQYF. CDR3 bases: TGTGTCAGAAGCTTAGGGGGACAGCGGAGAGGTACGCAGTATTTT.

The gene calls are TRBV3-1 (or the pseudogene TRBV3-2) and TRBJ1-1; D remains ambiguous. The V end was cut by 0 bases, the J end by 1 base, with 9 bases between. This CDR3 spans 15 amino acids. Germline CDR1 reads LGHDT; CDR2 reads YNNKEL (reference sequence). CDR3: CASSQDPGTNTEAFF. The CDR3 DNA is TGTGCCAGCAGCCAAGACCCGGGAACGAACACTGAAGCTTTCTTT.

The gene calls are TRBV11-2 and TRBJ2-1; 7 positions match TRBD1. The germline CDR1 and CDR2 sequences are SGHAT and FQNNGV. This CDR3 region has 15 residues. V was pared by 7 bases and J by 3 bases, with 9 bases of the junction left unmatched. CDR3 loop: CASTPIQGYYNEQFF. CDR3 coding DNA: TGTGCCAGCACCCCGATACAGGGGTACTACAATGAGCAGTTCTTC.

The V gene is TRBV7-9, the J gene TRBJ1-1; 9 nucleotides agree with TRBD1. The CDR3 sequence is 14 residues long. Per the germline V gene, CDR1 is SEHNR and CDR2 is FQNEAQ (reference sequence). The trim removed 5 bases at V and 3 bases at J, leaving 4 bases unmatched. DNA of the CDR3: TGTGCCAGCAGCCTGACAGGGGGGCACACTGAAGCTTTCTTT. It translates to CASSLTGGHTEAFF.

The V gene is TRBV10-3, the J gene TRBJ1-2, with TRBD1 matching over 7 bases. The CDR3 covers 13 residues. The junction had 6 bases not matched to a gene; V was cut back by 10 bases and J by 1 base. Per germline, CDR1 ENHRY and CDR2 SYGVKD. The CDR3 nucleotides read TGTGCCACCCACAGGGGTGATAACTATGGCTACACCTTC. Protein: CATHRGDNYGYTF.

This clone was detected once. The chain links TRBV3-1 (or the pseudogene TRBV3-2) to TRBJ2-1, with 8 positions matching TRBD1. The CDR3 is 15 residues long. J was trimmed by 6 bases and V by 0 bases; bases with no gene match: 4. CDR1 is LGHDT, CDR2 YNNKEL, per germline (reference sequence). Written as DNA, the CDR3 is TGTGCCAGCAGCCAAGATCCGACAGGGGCCAATGAGCAGTTCTTC. Translated: CASSQDPTGANEQFF.

In nucleotides, the CDR3 is TGTGCCAGCAGCCAAGGGGACACCTCTAATGAAAAACTGTTTTTT. It encodes CASSQGDTSNEKLFF. The V call is TRBV4-2, the J call TRBJ1-4; D possibly corresponds to TRBD1 (6 bases). Germline CDR1 LGHNA, CDR2 YNFKEQ. The V gene lost 1 base and the J gene lost 3 bases, with 9 bases spanning the gap. The CDR3 is 15 residues long.

This clone appeared once. The V and J genes are TRBV5-1 and TRBJ1-4, with a tentative D call TRBD1 (5 bases). Germline assignment: CDR1 SGHRS and CDR2 YFSETQ. Between the trimmed V and J ends, which lost 5 bases and 3 bases, there was a span of 8 bases. This CDR3 has 13 residues. The CDR3 region has the DNA TGCGCCAGCAGAATGGGGCCTAATGAAAAACTGTTTTTT. Its protein product is CASRMGPNEKLFF.

The table lists this clone with a count of one. The chain uses TRBV4-1 and TRBJ2-3; 9 positions agree with TRBD1. The ends lost 7 bases at V and 2 bases at J; junction bases unmatched: 13. Germline loops: CDR1 MGHRA, CDR2 YSYEKL. The CDR3 has 17 amino acids. The CDR3 DNA follows: TGCGCCAGCACCCCCTTGACCCGGGACAGGGCCACAGATACGCAGTATTTT. Translated: CASTPLTRDRATDTQYF.

The chain links TRBV24-1 to TRBJ1-2; 7 nucleotides line up with TRBD1. The CDR3 has 15 residues. CDR1 is KGHDR and CDR2 is SFDVKD in the germline V gene. V lost 5 bases to trimming and J lost 2 bases; unmatched junction nucleotides: 7. The CDR3 sequence: CATSASGQWNYGYTF. In DNA form, the CDR3 reads TGTGCCACCAGTGCGTCGGGACAGTGGAACTATGGCTACACCTTC.

V is TRBV27 and J is TRBJ1-5; the D gene is possibly TRBD1 (6 bases). Germline values: CDR1 MNHEY, CDR2 SMNVEV (reference sequence). This CDR3 is 14 amino acids long. V was cut by 4 bases and J by 3 bases, with 10 bases left in between. The CDR3 region has the DNA TGTGCCAGCAGTTCAACAGGGATCAATCAGCCCCAGCATTTT. Its protein is CASSSTGINQPQHF.

The V and J genes are TRBV5-4 and TRBJ2-1, with a weak D call TRBD2 (6 bases). The CDR3 runs to 14 residues. Per the germline V gene, CDR1 is SGHNT and CDR2 is YYREEE (reference sequence). Trimming removed 7 bases at V and 7 bases at J, with 18 bases between. CDR3 nucleotide sequence: TGTGCCAGCCGCACGCCTGGGACTCCTAATGAGCAGTTCTTC. Translation: CASRTPGTPNEQFF.

The chain employs TRBV27 and TRBJ2-7; D might be TRBD1 (6 bases). V lost 10 bases, J lost 2 bases, and 18 bases lay in between. The germline gives CDR1 MNHEY, CDR2 SMNVEV (reference sequence). This CDR3 spans 14 amino acids. The CDR3 DNA is TGTGCCACTAGGGTTTCGTCAGGGGCCTACGAGCAGTACTTC. This translates into CATRVSSGAYEQYF.

The V gene is TRBV5-1, the J gene TRBJ1-6, with 7 bases that match TRBD1. The CDR3 is 16 residues long. The germline V gene encodes CDR1 SGHRS and CDR2 YFSETQ. V shed 0 bases and J 7 bases; nucleotides not matched to a gene: 7. The CDR3 loop reads CASSLAGQVQNSPLHF. CDR3 coding DNA: TGCGCCAGCAGCTTGGCTGGACAGGTCCAAAATTCACCCCTCCACTTT.

The chain couples TRBV9 to TRBJ1-1, with D unresolved. V was clipped by 1 base and J by 3 bases, with 7 bases between them. There are 13 residues in the CDR3. CDR1 is SGDLS, CDR2 YYNGEE, per germline. CDR3 in amino acids: CASSVQLDTEAFF. CDR3 nucleotide sequence: TGTGCCAGCAGCGTACAACTGGACACTGAAGCTTTCTTT.

V gene TRBV7-2 combines with J gene TRBJ1-2; no definite D call. From germline, CDR1 is SGHTA and CDR2 FQGNSA. Trimming cost V 5 bases and J 8 bases, with 21 bases left between them. CDR3 size: 15 residues. CDR3 sequence reads: CASSTRRRDLTGYTF. The CDR3 region has the DNA TGTGCCAGCAGCACCCGGCGGCGGGATCTGACCGGCTACACCTTC.

V usage is TRBV24-1 and J usage is TRBJ2-3; a possible D gene is TRBD1 (5 bases). Germline V gene sequence: CDR1 KGHDR, CDR2 SFDVKD. V lost 5 bases and J lost 6, with 17 bases in between. The CDR3 has 15 amino acids. The CDR3 coding sequence is TGTGCCACCAGTGGCGCAGGGCCTGCACAGGATACGCAGTATTTT. Translation: CATSGAGPAQDTQYF.

The rearrangement links TRBV7-9 to TRBJ1-1; D perhaps matches TRBD1 (5 bases). Germline lookup yields CDR1 SEHNR and CDR2 FQNEAQ (reference sequence). Trimming took 6 bases from V and 2 from J, leaving 13 bases between them. The CDR3 sequence is 14 residues long. CDR3: CASSPTRDNTEAFF. The CDR3 DNA follows: TGTGCCAGCAGTCCCACCAGGGATAACACTGAAGCTTTCTTT.

The chain uses TRBV5-1 and TRBJ1-3; D unclear. CDR3 length equals 13 residues. V gave up 2 bases and J gave up 0 bases, with 3 bases separating them. Germline values: CDR1 SGHRS, CDR2 YFSETQ. DNA for the CDR3: TGCGCCAGCAGCTTCAGCTCTGGAAACACCATATATTTT. Protein: CASSFSSGNTIYF.

The chain joins TRBV12-3 or TRBV12-4 to TRBJ2-7, with TRBD1 identical over 8 bases. V lost 1 base to trimming and J lost 4 bases; unmatched junction nucleotides: 0. The CDR3 has 13 residues. The CDR3 coding sequence is TGTGCCAGCAGTTTAGGGACAGGGTACGAGCAGTACTTC. Translated, it gives CASSLGTGYEQYF.

The chain is built from TRBV15 and TRBJ2-5, with 7 bases identical to TRBD2. The CDR3 contains 15 residues. The V gene's germline CDR1 is LNHNV and CDR2 YYDKDF (reference sequence). J lost 4 bases, V lost 3 bases, and 8 bases had no gene match. In DNA, the CDR3 is TGTGCCACCAGCAGCGGGGCTAGCGGTGGAGAGACCCAGTACTTC. Translated, it gives CATSSGASGGETQYF.

The chain is built from TRBV15 and TRBJ1-4, with D uncertain. CDR1 is LNHNV, CDR2 YYDKDF, per germline (reference sequence). The V and J ends lost 0 bases and 3 bases respectively, with 8 bases between them. CDR3 length equals 15 residues. The CDR3 coding sequence is TGTGCCACCAGCAGAGATGCGGGGTCTAATGAAAAACTGTTTTTT. Translation: CATSRDAGSNEKLFF.

The chain couples TRBV5-1 to TRBJ1-1; D might be TRBD1 (5 bases). Per the germline V gene, CDR1 is SGHRS and CDR2 is YFSETQ. The CDR3 length is 16 residues. Trimming took off 4 bases at V and 1 base at J, with 17 bases between the two ends. In nucleotides, the CDR3 is TGCGCCAGCAGCCAGGGCATAAAGGAAAAGAACACTGAAGCTTTCTTT. This translates into CASSQGIKEKNTEAFF.

The V and J genes are TRBV4-1 and TRBJ1-1; TRBD1 might be the D (5 bases). Germline V gene lookup returns CDR1 MGHRA and CDR2 YSYEKL. Trimming removed 0 bases from V and 1 base from J, with 21 bases in between. This CDR3 has 19 amino acids. In DNA, the CDR3 is TGCGCCAGCAGCCAAGATGTTTCGGGCGGCCTAGGGGCGAACACTGAAGCTTTCTTT. Encoded protein: CASSQDVSGGLGANTEAFF.

The chain links TRBV6-4 to TRBJ2-1; weak D call: TRBD2 (6 bases). V lost 5 bases to trimming and J lost 8 bases, with 16 bases between them. CDR3 length equals 14 residues. The germline V gene encodes CDR1 MRHNA and CDR2 SNTAGT. The DNA of the CDR3 is TGTGCCAGCAGTCCCACCCGGACTATACATGAGCAGTTCTTC. It specifies CASSPTRTIHEQFF.